Sequencing of this T cell receptor beta chain was carried out in a study of beta chain features in type 1 diabetes. Looking at the study overall: Age, gender and cell yields were alike across patients and healthy donors. Summed over all samples, the examined sorted cells came to under 110,000,000. Study-wide results and caveats: Among all four CD4+ subsets, Type 1 diabetes patients had TCRB CDR3s that were moderately but significantly shorter. Insertions were fewer and deletions more numerous at VDJ junctions in type 1 diabetes patients.

Markers CD45RO/CCR7/CD25/CD127/CD95/CD27 served to sort CD4+ naive, central memory, regulatory and stem cell-like memory cells. Of note for this clone: What it binds is unknown.

V gave up 4 bases and J gave up 2 bases, with 2 bases separating them. CDR1 MDHEN and CDR2 SYDVKM come from the germline V gene. This CDR3 has 12 amino acids. The whole isolated RNA underwent reverse transcription, so sequencing captured expressed TCRB transcripts. The assay was immunoSEQ multiplex PCR, and TCRdb's table has in-frame clones only and misses some. The sample includes around 360,000 clones, roughly 12% of them seen just once. The sample comprised naive CD4+ T cells from blood. The chain employs TRBV28 and TRBJ2-2, with D unclear. This receptor was obtained from a woman under 30 with type 1 diabetes. CDR3 DNA sequence: TGTGCCAGCAGTTCTAACACCGGGGAGCTGTTTTTT. It specifies CASSSNTGELFF.